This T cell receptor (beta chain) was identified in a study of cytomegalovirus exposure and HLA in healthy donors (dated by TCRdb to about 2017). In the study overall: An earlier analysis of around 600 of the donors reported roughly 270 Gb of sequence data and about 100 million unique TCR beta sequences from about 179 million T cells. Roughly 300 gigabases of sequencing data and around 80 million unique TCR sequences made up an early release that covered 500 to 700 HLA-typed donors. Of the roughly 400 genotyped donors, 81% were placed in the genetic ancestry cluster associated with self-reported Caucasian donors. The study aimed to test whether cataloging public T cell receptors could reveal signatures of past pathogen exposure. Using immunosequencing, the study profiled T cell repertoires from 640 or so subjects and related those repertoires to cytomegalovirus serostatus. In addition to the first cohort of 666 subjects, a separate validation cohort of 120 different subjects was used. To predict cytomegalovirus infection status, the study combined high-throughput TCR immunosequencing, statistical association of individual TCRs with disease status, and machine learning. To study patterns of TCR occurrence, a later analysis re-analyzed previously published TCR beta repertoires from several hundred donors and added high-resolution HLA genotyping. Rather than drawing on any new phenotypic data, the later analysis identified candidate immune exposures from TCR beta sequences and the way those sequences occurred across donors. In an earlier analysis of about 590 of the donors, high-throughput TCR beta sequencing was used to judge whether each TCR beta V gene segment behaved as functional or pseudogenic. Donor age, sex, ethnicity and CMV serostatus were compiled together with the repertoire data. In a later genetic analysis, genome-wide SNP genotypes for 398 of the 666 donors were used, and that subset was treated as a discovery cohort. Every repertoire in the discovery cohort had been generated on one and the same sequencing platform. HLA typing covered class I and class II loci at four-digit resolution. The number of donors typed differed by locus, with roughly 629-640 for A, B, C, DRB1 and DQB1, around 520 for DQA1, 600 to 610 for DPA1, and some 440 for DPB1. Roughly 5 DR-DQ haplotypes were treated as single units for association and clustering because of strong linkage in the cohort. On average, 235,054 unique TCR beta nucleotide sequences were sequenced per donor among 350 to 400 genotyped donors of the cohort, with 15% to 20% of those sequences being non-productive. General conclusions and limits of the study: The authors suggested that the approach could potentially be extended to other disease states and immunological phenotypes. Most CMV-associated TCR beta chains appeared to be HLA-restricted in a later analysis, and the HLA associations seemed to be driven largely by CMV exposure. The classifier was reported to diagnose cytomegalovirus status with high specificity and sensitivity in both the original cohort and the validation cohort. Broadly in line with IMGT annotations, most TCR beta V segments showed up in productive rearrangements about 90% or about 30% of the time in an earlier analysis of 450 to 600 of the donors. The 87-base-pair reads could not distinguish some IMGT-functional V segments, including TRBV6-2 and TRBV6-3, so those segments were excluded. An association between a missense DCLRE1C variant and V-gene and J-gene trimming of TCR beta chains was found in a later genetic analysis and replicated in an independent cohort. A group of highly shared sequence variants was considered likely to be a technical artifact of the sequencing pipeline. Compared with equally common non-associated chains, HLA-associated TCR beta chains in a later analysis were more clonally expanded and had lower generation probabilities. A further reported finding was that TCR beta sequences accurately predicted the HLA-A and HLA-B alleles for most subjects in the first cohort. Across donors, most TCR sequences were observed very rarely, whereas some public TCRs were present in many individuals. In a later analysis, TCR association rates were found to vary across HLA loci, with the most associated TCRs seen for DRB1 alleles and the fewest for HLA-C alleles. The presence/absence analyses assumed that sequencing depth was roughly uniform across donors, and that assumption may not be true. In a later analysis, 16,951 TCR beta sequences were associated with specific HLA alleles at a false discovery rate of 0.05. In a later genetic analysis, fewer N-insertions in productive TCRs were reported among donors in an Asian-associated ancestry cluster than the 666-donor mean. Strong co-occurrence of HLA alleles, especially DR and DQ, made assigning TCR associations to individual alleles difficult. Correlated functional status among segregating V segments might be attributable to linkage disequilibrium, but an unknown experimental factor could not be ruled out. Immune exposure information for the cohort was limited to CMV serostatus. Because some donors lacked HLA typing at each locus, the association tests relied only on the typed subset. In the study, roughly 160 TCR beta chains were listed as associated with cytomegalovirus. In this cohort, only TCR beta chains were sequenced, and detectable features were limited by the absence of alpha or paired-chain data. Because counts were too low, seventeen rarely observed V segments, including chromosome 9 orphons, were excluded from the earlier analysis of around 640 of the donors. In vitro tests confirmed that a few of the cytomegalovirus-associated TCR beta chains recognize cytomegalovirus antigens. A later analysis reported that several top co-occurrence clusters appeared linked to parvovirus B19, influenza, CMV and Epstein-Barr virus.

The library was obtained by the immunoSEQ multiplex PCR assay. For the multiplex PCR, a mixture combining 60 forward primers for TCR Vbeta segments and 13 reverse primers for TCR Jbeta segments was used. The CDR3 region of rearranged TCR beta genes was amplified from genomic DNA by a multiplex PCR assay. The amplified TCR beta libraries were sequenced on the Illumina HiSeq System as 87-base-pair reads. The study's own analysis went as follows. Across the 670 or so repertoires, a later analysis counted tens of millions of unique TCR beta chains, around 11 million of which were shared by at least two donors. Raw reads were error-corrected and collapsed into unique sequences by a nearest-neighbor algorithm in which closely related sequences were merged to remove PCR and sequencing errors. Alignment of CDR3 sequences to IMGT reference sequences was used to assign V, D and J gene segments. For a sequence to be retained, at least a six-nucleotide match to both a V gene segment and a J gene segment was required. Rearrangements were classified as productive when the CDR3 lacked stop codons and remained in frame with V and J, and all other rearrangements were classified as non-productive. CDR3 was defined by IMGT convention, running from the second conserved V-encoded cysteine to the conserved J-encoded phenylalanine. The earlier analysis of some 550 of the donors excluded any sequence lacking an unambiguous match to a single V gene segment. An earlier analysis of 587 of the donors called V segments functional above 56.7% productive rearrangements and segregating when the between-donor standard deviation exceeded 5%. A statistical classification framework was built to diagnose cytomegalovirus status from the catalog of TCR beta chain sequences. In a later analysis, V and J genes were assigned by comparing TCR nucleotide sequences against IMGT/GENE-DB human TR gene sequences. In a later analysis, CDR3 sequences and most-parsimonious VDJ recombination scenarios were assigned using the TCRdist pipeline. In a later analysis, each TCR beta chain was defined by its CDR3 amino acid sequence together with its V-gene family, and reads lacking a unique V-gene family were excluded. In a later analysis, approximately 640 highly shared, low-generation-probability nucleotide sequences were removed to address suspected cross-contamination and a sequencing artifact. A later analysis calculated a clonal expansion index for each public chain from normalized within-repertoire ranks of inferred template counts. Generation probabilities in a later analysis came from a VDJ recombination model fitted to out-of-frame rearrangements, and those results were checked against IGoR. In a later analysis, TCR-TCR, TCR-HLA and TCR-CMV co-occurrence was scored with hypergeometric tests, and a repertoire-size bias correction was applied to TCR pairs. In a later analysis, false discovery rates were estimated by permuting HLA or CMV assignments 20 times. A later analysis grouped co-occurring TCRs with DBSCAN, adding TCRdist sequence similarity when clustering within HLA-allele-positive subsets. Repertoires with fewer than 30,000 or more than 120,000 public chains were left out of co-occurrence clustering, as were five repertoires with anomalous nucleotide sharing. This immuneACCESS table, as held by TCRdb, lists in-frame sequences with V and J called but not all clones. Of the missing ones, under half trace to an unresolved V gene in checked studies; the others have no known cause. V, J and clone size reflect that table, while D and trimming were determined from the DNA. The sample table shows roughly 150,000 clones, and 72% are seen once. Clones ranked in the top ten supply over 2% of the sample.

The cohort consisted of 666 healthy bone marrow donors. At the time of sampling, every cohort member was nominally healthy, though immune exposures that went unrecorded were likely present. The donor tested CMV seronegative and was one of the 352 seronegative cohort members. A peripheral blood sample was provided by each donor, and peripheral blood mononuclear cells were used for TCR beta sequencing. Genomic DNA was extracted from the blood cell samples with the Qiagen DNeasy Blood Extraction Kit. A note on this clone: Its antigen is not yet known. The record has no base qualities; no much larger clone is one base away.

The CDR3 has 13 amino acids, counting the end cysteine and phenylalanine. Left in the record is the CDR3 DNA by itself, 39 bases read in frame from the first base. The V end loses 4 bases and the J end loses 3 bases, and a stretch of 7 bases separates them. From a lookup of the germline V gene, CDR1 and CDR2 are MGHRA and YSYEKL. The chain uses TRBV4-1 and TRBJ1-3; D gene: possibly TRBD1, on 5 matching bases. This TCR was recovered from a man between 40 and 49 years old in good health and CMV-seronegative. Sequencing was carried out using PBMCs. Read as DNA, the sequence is TGCGCCAGCAGCCTCAGGGTTGGAAACACCATATATTTT. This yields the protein CASSLRVGNTIYF.